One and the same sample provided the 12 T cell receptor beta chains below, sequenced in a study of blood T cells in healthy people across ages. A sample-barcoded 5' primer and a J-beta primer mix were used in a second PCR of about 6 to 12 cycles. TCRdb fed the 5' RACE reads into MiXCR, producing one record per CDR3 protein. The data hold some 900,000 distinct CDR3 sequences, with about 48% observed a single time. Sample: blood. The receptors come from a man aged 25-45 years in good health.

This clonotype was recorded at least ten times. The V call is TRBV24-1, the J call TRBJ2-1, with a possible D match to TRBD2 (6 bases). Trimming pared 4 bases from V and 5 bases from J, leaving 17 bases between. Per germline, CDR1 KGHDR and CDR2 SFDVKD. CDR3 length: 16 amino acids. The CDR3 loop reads CATSEPGLGLNNEQFF. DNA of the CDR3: TGTGCCACCAGTGAACCGGGACTCGGCTTAAACAATGAGCAGTTCTTC.

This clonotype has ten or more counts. CDR3 bases: TGCGCCAGCAGCCAAAGACAGTCCTACGAGCAGTACTTC. Protein: CASSQRQSYEQYF. The rearrangement joins TRBV4-1 to TRBJ2-7; maybe TRBD1 (5 bases). Germline V lookup: CDR1 MGHRA, CDR2 YSYEKL. The CDR3 contains 13 residues. V was pared by 2 bases and J by 1 base, with 6 bases between.

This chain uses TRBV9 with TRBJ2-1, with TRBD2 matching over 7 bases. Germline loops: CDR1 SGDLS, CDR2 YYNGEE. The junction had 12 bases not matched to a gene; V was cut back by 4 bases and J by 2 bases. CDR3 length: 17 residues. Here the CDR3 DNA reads TGTGCCAGCAGCCTCGCCGGGGGAGGGGTTACCTACAATGAGCAGTTCTTC. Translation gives CASSLAGGGVTYNEQFF. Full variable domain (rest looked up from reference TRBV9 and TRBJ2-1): DSGVTQTPKHLITATGQRVTLRCSPRSGDLSVYWYQQSLDQGLQFLIQYYNGEERAKGNILERFSAQQFPDLHSELNLSSLELGDSALYFCASSLAGGGVTYNEQFFGPGTRLTVL.

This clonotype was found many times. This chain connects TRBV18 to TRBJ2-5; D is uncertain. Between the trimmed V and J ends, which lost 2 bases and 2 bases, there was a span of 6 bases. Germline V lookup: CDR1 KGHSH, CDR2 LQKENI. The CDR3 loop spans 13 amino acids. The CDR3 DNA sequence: TGTGCCAGCTCACCAGGTGTGCAAGAGACCCAGTACTTC. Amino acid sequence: CASSPGVQETQYF.

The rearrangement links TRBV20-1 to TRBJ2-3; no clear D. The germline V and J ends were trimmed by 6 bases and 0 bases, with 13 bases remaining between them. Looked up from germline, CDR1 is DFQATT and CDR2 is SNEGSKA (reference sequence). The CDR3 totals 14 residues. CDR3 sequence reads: CSAVGLLSTDTQYF. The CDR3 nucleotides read TGCAGTGCCGTCGGGCTGCTTAGCACAGATACGCAGTATTTT.

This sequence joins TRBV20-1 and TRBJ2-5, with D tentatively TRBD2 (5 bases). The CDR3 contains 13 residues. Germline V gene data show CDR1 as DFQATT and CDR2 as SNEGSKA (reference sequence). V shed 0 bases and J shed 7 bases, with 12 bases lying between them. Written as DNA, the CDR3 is TGCAGTGCTAGAGACCCGAACCGGGGGACCCAGTACTTC. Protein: CSARDPNRGTQYF.

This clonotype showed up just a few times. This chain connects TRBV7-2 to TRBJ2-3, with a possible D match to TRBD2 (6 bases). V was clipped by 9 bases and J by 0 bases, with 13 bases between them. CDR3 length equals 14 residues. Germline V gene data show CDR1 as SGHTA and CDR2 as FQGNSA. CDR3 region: CASLADSSTDTQYF. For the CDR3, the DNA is TGTGCCAGTTTAGCGGATTCAAGCACAGATACGCAGTATTTT. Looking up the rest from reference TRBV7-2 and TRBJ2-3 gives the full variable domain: GAGVSQSPSNKVTEKGKDVELRCDPISGHTALYWYRQSLGQGLEFLIYFQGNSAPDKSGLPSDRFSAERTGGSVSTLTIQRTQQEDSAVYLCASLADSSTDTQYFGPGTRLTVL.

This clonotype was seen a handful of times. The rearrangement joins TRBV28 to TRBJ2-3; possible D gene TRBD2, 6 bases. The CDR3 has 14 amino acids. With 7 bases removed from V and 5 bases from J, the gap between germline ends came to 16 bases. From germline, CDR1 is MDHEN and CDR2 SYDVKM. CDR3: CASTSPGVRDTQYF. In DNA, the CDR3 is TGTGCCAGCACTTCGCCGGGGGTAAGAGATACGCAGTATTTT.

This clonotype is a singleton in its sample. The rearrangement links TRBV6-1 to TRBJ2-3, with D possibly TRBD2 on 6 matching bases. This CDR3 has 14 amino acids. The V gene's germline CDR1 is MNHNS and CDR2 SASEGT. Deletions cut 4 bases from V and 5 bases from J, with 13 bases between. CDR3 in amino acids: CASSGEARGDTQYF. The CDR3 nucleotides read TGTGCCAGCAGTGGTGAGGCGCGGGGAGATACGCAGTATTTT.

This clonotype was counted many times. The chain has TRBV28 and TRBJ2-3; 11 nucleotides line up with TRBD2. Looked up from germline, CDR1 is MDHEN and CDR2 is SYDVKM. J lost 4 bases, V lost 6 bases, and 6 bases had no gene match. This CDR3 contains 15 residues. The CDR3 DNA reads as TGTGCCAGCAGAGACATAGCGGGGGGGGCAGATACGCAGTATTTT. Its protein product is CASRDIAGGADTQYF. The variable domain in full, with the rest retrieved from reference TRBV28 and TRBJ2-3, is DVKVTQSSRYLVKRTGEKVFLECVQDMDHENMFWYRQDPGLGLRLIYFSYDVKMKEKGDIPEGYSVSREKKERFSLILESASTNQTSMYLCASRDIAGGADTQYFGPGTRLTVL.

The CDR3 DNA follows: TGTGCCAGCAGCCGAACCTCCGGGGCTGGCTACACCTTC. This encodes CASSRTSGAGYTF. The V call is TRBV3-1, the J call TRBJ1-2; D might be TRBD1 (5 bases). From germline, CDR1 is LGHDT and CDR2 YNNKEL (reference sequence). Between the trimmed V and J ends, which lost 4 bases and 7 bases, there was a span of 13 bases. The CDR3 length is 13 residues.

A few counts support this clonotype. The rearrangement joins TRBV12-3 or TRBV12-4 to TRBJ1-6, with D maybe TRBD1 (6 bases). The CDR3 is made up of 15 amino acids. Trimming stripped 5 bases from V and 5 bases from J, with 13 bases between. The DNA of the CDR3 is TGTGCCAGCAGTCTTACAGGGTCAAATAATTCACCCCTCCACTTT. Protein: CASSLTGSNNSPLHF.